This T cell receptor beta chain appears in the sequencing data of a study of Ad26.COV2.S vaccination and SARS-CoV-2 variants. Per the germline V gene, CDR1 is MNHEY and CDR2 is SVGEGT. There are 15 residues in the CDR3. Losses at the gene ends were 7 bases for V and 7 bases for J; bases not matched to a gene: 10. The table came from immunoSEQ multiplex PCR; TCRdb's copy has only in-frame clones and leaves some out. The sample yields just under 250,000 clones, around 87% seen once. Treatment in this sample: around 19 received Ad26.COV2.S at low or high dose, single or two shots; 5 received placebo; per-sample allocation not given. Sampling happened 63 days after the first vaccine or placebo injection. The administered vaccine (an Ad26 vector) expressed Wuhan-strain SARS-CoV-2 spike.

This specimen was peripheral blood, taken in a trial of Ad26.COV2.S vaccine versus placebo. V gene TRBV6-2 or TRBV6-3 combines with J gene TRBJ2-1; 10 nucleotides agree with TRBD2. The sequence came from a person between 18 and 65 years old who received the Ad26.COV2.S COVID-19 vaccine or a placebo. The CDR3, as DNA: TGTGCCAGCACCCCGAGCGGGGGGGCCCGGAATGAGCAGTTCTTC. As protein: CASTPSGGARNEQFF.